The rows below give T cell receptor beta chains drawn from one sample of a study of CD8 T cells in Susac syndrome. TCRdb re-called the immunoSEQ multiplex PCR reads with MiXCR, one entry per CDR3 protein. The sample lists about 170,000 distinct CDR3 sequences; about 94% were seen once. Sequencing was done on a sample of CD4+ T cells from PBMCs. All receptors come from a human donor with multiple sclerosis. The CDR3 runs from the conserved cysteine through the conserved F or W. The D gene is left open where the match is weak. The size entry is marked missing in some rows and otherwise reads once, few, many or a size class.

j_call | v_call | clone_size | d_call | cdr3_aa | cdr3_nt
TRBJ2-2 | TRBV7-9 | . | TRBD2 | CASPFLAGRNTGELFF | TGTGCCAGCCCCTTCCTAGCGGGGAGGAACACCGGGGAGCTGTTTTTT
TRBJ2-5 | TRBV3-1 | . | TRBD2 | CASSSGGTGETQYF | TGTGCCAGCTCTAGCGGGGGGACCGGAGAGACCCAGTACTTC
TRBJ2-1 | TRBV24-1 | . | TRBD1 | CATSASGQGASNEQFF | TGTGCCACCAGTGCCTCGGGACAGGGGGCTAGTAATGAGCAGTTCTTC
TRBJ2-6 | TRBV7-9 | . | . | CASSTQGGGANVLTF | TGTGCCAGCAGCACCCAGGGAGGTGGGGCCAACGTCCTGACTTTC
TRBJ1-2 | TRBV5-1 | . | TRBD1 | CASKQGEDSGYTF | TGCGCCAGCAAACAGGGGGAGGACTCTGGCTACACCTTC
TRBJ1-1 | TRBV30 | . | . | CAWSVMRGTEAFF | TGTGCCTGGAGTGTAATGAGGGGCACTGAAGCTTTCTTT
TRBJ2-5 | TRBV24-1 | . | . | CATSDPNWETQYF | TGTGCCACCAGTGACCCCAACTGGGAGACCCAGTACTTC
TRBJ2-5 | TRBV5-1 | . | TRBD1 | CASKATGGETQYF | TGCGCCAGCAAAGCCACAGGGGGCGAGACCCAGTACTTC
TRBJ1-1 | TRBV5-1 | . | . | CASSLGWVTGQPNTEAFF | TGCGCCAGCAGCTTGGGTTGGGTGACAGGACAACCGAACACTGAAGCTTTCTTT
TRBJ2-1 | TRBV20-1 | . | . | CSARSRLNEQFF | TGCAGTGCTAGAAGTCGGCTCAATGAGCAGTTCTTC
TRBJ2-7 | TRBV4-3 | . | . | CASSQGKGYEQYF | TGCGCCAGCAGCCAAGGGAAGGGCTACGAGCAGTACTTC
TRBJ2-4 | TRBV2 | . | . | CASSPDRNIQYF | TGTGCCAGCAGCCCCGACAGGAACATTCAGTACTTC
TRBJ2-3 | TRBV27 | . | TRBD2 | CASRAGPTDTQYF | TGTGCCAGCAGAGCGGGACCCACAGATACGCAGTATTTT
TRBJ1-5 | TRBV28 | once | . | CASSSGPQHF | TGTGCCAGCAGTTCAGGGCCCCAGCATTTT
TRBJ1-1 | TRBV6-5 | . | TRBD1 | CASRRDREAEAFF | TGTGCCAGCAGGCGGGACAGGGAAGCTGAAGCTTTCTTT
TRBJ2-7 | TRBV29-1 | . | TRBD2 | CSVSGGPGTSEYEQYF | TGCAGCGTTTCCGGGGGACCCGGGACTAGCGAGTACGAGCAGTACTTC
TRBJ2-1 | TRBV6-2/TRBV6-3 | . | . | CASSFPSVAVGLNQFIF | TGTGCCAGCAGTTTTCCTTCGGTAGCGGTTGGGCTTAATCAATTTATCTTC
TRBJ2-3 | TRBV28 | . | . | CVSSLGRYTDTQYF | TGTGTCAGCAGTTTGGGCCGATACACAGATACGCAGTATTTT
TRBJ2-2 | TRBV18 | . | TRBD2 | CASSGSPKAGRNTGELFF | TGTGCCAGCTCGGGAAGCCCGAAAGCGGGGCGGAACACCGGGGAGCTGTTTTTT
TRBJ1-1 | TRBV30 | . | . | CAWSLRARGRNTEAFF | TGTGCCTGGAGTCTCAGGGCCCGTGGTAGGAACACTGAAGCTTTCTTT
TRBJ2-7 | TRBV27 | . | TRBD2 | CASNPLAGGPNEQYF | TGTGCCAGCAACCCCTTGGCGGGGGGGCCCAACGAGCAGTACTTC
TRBJ1-2 | TRBV19 | . | . | CASNRPGKDYGYTF | TGTGCCAGTAACCGTCCAGGGAAGGACTATGGCTACACCTTC
TRBJ2-7 | TRBV7-2 | . | TRBD2 | CATSLLAGQEQYF | TGTGCCACGTCCTTATTAGCGGGACAAGAGCAGTACTTC
TRBJ2-7 | TRBV20-1 | . | . | CSAVLWENPYEQYF | TGCAGTGCTGTTCTTTGGGAGAACCCCTACGAGCAGTACTTC
TRBJ2-7 | TRBV10-3 | . | TRBD1 | CAIRGDRGSSYEQYF | TGTGCCATCCGAGGGGACAGGGGAAGCTCCTACGAGCAGTACTTC
TRBJ2-3 | TRBV7-2 | . | TRBD2 | CASSPQRDSDTQYF | TGTGCCAGCAGCCCCCAGCGGGACTCAGATACGCAGTATTTT
TRBJ2-3 | TRBV29-1 | . | TRBD2 | CSGGEGLGTDTQYF | TGCAGCGGCGGGGAGGGCTTGGGCACAGATACGCAGTATTTT
TRBJ1-1 | TRBV12-3/TRBV12-4 | . | . | CASSFQMPPVTEAFF | TGTGCCAGCAGCTTCCAGATGCCTCCCGTGACTGAAGCTTTCTTT
TRBJ1-2 | TRBV5-6 | . | TRBD1 | CASSRDTGGLIYGYTF | TGTGCCAGCAGCAGAGATACAGGGGGCTTGATCTATGGCTACACCTTC
TRBJ1-5 | TRBV4-2 | . | . | CASSQDHPRQGWYQPQHF | TGTGCCAGCAGCCAAGATCACCCACGGCAGGGTTGGTATCAGCCCCAGCATTTT
TRBJ2-5 | TRBV3-1 | . | . | CASSQAGSQETQYF | TGTGCCAGCAGCCAAGCGGGCAGCCAAGAGACCCAGTACTTC
TRBJ2-3 | TRBV7-2 | once | . | CASSLGRDSLTDTQYF | TGTGCCAGCAGCTTAGGCCGGGACTCCCTCACAGATACGCAGTATTTT
TRBJ1-4 | TRBV6-5 | . | . | CASSLTGINEKLFF | TGTGCCAGCAGTTTAACAGGGATTAATGAAAAACTGTTTTTT
TRBJ1-6 | TRBV18 | . | . | CASASDGVSSPLHF | TGTGCCAGCGCGTCCGATGGGGTTTCCTCACCCCTCCACTTT
TRBJ2-4 | TRBV28 | . | . | CASSHQTGRGKNIQYF | TGTGCCAGCAGTCACCAGACAGGAAGGGGCAAAAACATTCAGTACTTC
TRBJ2-3 | TRBV4-2 | . | TRBD2 | CASRLAGGADTQYF | TGTGCCAGCCGCCTAGCGGGGGGAGCAGATACGCAGTATTTT
TRBJ2-4 | TRBV30 | . | . | CAWSVQVSGDIQYF | TGTGCCTGGAGTGTACAGGTATCTGGAGACATTCAGTACTTC
TRBJ2-3 | TRBV9 | . | . | CASSVEGRISTDTQYF | TGTGCCAGCAGCGTAGAGGGGAGAATTTCCACAGATACGCAGTATTTT
TRBJ2-5 | TRBV2 | . | . | CASSKETRETQYF | TGTGCCAGCAGTAAGGAGACCCGAGAGACCCAGTACTTC
TRBJ2-3 | TRBV27 | . | . | CASSWDLAQGRDTQYF | TGTGCCAGCAGTTGGGACCTAGCTCAGGGCAGAGATACGCAGTATTTT
TRBJ2-5 | TRBV7-2 | . | . | CASSLIVDGETQYF | TGTGCCAGCAGCTTAATAGTTGATGGAGAGACCCAGTACTTC
TRBJ2-1 | TRBV25-1 | . | TRBD2 | CASSGREVYNEQFF | TGTGCCAGCAGTGGGCGGGAGGTCTACAATGAGCAGTTCTTC
TRBJ1-4 | TRBV5-6 | . | . | CASSSRGPNEKLFF | TGTGCCAGCAGTTCTAGGGGACCTAATGAAAAACTGTTTTTT
TRBJ2-1 | TRBV30 | . | TRBD2 | CAWTLGRTSGSYNEQFF | TGTGCCTGGACTTTGGGTCGGACTAGCGGGAGCTACAATGAGCAGTTCTTC
TRBJ1-3 | TRBV4-1 | . | . | CASSQGNWGVGGNTIYF | TGCGCCAGCAGCCAGGGTAATTGGGGGGTCGGTGGAAACACCATATATTTT
TRBJ1-5 | TRBV6-5 | . | TRBD1 | CASSRGTGRQPQHF | TGTGCCAGCAGTCGTGGGACAGGGCGGCAGCCCCAGCATTTT
TRBJ1-5 | TRBV6-5 | . | . | CASSYSRGDQPQHF | TGTGCCAGCAGTTACTCGAGGGGGGATCAGCCCCAGCATTTT
TRBJ2-4 | TRBV27 | . | TRBD1 | CATLDRAQNIQYF | TGTGCCACCCTGGACAGGGCTCAAAACATTCAGTACTTC
TRBJ2-5 | TRBV5-6 | . | . | CASMGWGRDQETQYF | TGTGCCAGCATGGGTTGGGGCAGAGACCAAGAGACCCAGTACTTC
TRBJ1-1 | TRBV5-1 | . | TRBD1 | CASRFGTGKTEAFF | TGCGCCAGCAGGTTCGGGACAGGGAAAACTGAAGCTTTCTTT
TRBJ2-6 | TRBV18 | . | . | CASSLQDSGGANVLTF | TGTGCCAGCTCACTACAGGACTCTGGGGGGGCCAACGTCCTGACTTTC
TRBJ2-5 | TRBV20-1 | . | TRBD2 | CSASGGLAGYQETQYF | TGCAGTGCTAGCGGGGGACTAGCGGGTTACCAAGAGACCCAGTACTTC
TRBJ2-7 | TRBV30 | . | . | CAWSVAALEQYF | TGTGCCTGGAGTGTAGCCGCTCTTGAGCAGTACTTC
TRBJ1-1 | TRBV5-1 | . | . | CASSLGTRATNTEAFF | TGCGCCAGCAGCTTGGGGACAAGAGCTACGAACACTGAAGCTTTCTTT